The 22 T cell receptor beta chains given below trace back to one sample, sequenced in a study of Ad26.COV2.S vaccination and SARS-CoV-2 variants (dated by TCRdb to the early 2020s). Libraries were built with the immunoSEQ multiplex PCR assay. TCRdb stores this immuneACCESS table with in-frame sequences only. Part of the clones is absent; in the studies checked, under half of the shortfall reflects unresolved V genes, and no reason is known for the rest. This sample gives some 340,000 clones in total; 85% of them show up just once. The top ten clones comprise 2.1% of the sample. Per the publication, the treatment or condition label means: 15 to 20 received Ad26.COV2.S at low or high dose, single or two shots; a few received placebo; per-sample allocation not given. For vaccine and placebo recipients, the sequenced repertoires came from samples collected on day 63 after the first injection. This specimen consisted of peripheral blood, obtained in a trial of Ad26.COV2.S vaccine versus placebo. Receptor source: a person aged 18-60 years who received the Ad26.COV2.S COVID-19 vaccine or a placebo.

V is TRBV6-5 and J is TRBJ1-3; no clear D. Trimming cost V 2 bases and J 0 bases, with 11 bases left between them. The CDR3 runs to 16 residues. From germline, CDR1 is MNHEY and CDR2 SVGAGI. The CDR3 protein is CASSYTRDSSGNTIYF. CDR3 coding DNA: TGTGCCAGCAGTTACACCCGGGATTCCTCTGGAAACACCATATATTTT.

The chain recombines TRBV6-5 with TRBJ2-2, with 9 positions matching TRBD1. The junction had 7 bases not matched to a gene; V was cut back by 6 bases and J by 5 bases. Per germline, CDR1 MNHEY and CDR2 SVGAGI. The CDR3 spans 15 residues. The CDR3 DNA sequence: TGTGCCAGCAGACGGGACAGGGAGTGGACCGGGGAGCTGTTTTTT. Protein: CASRRDREWTGELFF.

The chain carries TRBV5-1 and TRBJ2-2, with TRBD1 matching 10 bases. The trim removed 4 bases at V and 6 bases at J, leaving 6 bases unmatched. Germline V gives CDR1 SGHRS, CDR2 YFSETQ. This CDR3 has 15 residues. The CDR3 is CASSDNGQGAGELFF. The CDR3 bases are TGCGCCAGCAGCGATAACGGACAGGGGGCCGGGGAGCTGTTTTTT. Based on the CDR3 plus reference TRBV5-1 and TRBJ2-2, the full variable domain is KAGVTQTPRYLIKTRGQQVTLSCSPISGHRSVSWYQQTPGQGLQFLFEYFSETQRNKGNFPGRFSGRQFSNSRSEMNVSTLELGDSALYLCASSDNGQGAGELFFGEGSRLTVL.

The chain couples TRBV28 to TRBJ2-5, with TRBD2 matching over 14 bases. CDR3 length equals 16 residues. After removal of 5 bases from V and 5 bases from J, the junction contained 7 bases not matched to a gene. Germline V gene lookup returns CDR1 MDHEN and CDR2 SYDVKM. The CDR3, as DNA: TGTGCCAGCAGTCCGACTAGCGGGGGGGCCGGGGAGACCCAGTACTTC. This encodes CASSPTSGGAGETQYF.

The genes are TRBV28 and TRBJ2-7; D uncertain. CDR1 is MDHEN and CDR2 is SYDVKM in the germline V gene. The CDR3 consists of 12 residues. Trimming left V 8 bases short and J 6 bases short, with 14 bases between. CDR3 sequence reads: CASPSRTSEQYF. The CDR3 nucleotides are TGTGCCAGCCCCTCCCGGACCTCCGAGCAGTACTTC.

CDR3 in DNA: TGTGCCAGCAGGACCGGACAGCTAGGTACAGATACGCAGTATTTT. It codes for CASRTGQLGTDTQYF. V and J are TRBV6-5 and TRBJ2-3; D is perhaps TRBD1 (6 bases). V dropped 6 bases and J dropped 3 bases, with 16 bases sitting between them. From germline, CDR1 is MNHEY and CDR2 SVGAGI. This CDR3 comprises 15 residues.

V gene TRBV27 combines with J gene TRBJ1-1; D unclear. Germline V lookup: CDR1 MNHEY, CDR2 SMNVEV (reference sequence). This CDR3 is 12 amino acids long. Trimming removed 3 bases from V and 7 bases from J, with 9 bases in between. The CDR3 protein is CASSFVSGEAFF. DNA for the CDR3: TGTGCCAGCAGTTTTGTTTCCGGTGAAGCTTTCTTT.

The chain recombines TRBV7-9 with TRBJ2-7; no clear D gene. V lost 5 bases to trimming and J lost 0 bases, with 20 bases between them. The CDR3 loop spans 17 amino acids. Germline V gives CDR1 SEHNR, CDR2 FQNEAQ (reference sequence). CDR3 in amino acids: CASSPPLSRVGSYEQYF. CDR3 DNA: TGTGCCAGCAGCCCCCCCCTCTCACGAGTTGGCTCCTACGAGCAGTACTTC.

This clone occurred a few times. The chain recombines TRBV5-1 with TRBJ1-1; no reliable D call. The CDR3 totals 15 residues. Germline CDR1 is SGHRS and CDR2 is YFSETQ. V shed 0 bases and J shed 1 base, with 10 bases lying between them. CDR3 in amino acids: CASSLARTENTEAFF. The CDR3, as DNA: TGCGCCAGCAGCTTGGCCAGGACGGAGAACACTGAAGCTTTCTTT.

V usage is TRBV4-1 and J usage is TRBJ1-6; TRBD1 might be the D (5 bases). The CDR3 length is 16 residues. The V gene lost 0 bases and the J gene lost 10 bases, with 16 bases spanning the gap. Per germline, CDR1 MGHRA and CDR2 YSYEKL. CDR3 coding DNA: TGCGCCAGCAGCCAAGACCCTCCAGGGTTAGGATCACCCCTCCACTTT. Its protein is CASSQDPPGLGSPLHF.

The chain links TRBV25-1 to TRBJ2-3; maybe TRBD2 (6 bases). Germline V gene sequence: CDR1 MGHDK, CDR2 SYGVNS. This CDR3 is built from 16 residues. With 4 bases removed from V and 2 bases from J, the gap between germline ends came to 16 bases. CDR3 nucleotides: TGTGCCAGCAGTGGCCCATGGCGGGGACTCACAGATACGCAGTATTTT. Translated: CASSGPWRGLTDTQYF.

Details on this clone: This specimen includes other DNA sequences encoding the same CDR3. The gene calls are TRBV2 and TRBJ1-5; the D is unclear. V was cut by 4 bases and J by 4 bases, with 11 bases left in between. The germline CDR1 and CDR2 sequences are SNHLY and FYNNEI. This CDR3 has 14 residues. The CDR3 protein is CASSGAGGNQPQHF. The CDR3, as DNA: TGTGCCAGCAGTGGGGCAGGCGGGAATCAGCCCCAGCATTTT.

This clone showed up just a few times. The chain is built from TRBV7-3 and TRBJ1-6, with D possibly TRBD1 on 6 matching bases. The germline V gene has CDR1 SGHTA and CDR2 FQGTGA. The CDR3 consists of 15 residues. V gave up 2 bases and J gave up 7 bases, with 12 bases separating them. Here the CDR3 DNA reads TGTGCCAGCAGCTTACATCCAGGGGAAAATTCACCCCTCCACTTT. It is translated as CASSLHPGENSPLHF.

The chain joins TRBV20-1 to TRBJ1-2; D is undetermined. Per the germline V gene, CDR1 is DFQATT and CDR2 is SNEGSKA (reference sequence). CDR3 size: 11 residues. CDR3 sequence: CISRHDYGYTF. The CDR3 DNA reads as TGCATTTCAAGGCATGACTATGGCTACACCTTC.

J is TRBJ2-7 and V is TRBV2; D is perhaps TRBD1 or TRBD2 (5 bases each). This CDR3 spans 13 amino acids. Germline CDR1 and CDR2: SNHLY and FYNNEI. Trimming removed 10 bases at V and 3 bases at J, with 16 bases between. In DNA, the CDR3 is TGTGCCACCAAGGATCGGGGCGACTACGAGCAGTACTTC. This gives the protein CATKDRGDYEQYF.

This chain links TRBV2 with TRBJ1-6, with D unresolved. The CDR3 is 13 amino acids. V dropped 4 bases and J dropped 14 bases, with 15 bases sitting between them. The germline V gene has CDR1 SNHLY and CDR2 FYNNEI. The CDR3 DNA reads TGTGCCAGCAGTGGTGACGGCGAGCGCACCCTCCACTTT. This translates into CASSGDGERTLHF.

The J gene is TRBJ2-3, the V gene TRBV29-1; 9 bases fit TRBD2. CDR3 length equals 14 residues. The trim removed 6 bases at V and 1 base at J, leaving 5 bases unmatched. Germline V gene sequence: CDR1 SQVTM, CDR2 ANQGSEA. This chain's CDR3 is CSVETSGGTDTQYF. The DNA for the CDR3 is TGCAGCGTGGAGACTAGCGGAGGCACAGATACGCAGTATTTT.

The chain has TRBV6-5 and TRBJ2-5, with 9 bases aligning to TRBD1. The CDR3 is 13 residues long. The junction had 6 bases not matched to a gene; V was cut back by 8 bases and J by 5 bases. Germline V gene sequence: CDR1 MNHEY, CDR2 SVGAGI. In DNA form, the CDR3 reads TGTGCCAGCGACAGGGGGGGCGGTGAGACCCAGTACTTC. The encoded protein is CASDRGGGETQYF.

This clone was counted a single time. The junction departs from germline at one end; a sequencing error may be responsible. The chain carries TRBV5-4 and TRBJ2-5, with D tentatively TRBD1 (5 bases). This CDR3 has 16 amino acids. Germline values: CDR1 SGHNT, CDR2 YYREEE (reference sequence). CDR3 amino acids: CASSPGHASLPETQYF. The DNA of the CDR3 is TGTGCCAGCAGCCCCGGACACGCATCTCTCCCTGAGACTCAGTACTTC.

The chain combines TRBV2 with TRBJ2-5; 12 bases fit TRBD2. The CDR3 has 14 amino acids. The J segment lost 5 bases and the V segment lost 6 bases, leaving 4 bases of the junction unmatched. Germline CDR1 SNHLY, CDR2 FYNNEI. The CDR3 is CASRLAGGRETQYF. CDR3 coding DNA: TGTGCCAGCAGGCTAGCGGGGGGGCGGGAGACCCAGTACTTC. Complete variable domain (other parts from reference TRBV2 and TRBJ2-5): EPEVTQTPSHQVTQMGQEVILRCVPISNHLYFYWYRQILGQKVEFLVSFYNNEISEKSEIFDDQFSVERPDGSNFTLKIRSTKLEDSAMYFCASRLAGGRETQYFGPGTRLLVL.

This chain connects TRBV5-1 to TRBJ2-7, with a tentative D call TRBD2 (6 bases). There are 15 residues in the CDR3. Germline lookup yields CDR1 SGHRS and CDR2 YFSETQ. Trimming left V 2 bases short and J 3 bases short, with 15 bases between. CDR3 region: CASSFGGALGYEQYF. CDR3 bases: TGCGCCAGCAGCTTCGGAGGGGCCCTTGGCTACGAGCAGTACTTC.

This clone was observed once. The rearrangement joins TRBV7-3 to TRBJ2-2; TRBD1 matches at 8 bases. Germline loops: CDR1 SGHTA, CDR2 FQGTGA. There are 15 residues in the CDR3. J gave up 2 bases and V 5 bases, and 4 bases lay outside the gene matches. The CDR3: CASSMTGVNTGELFF. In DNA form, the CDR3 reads TGTGCCAGCAGCATGACAGGGGTCAACACCGGGGAGCTGTTTTTT.